Given below is one TCR beta chain in context. Its antigen is as yet unknown. The data are from a study of T cell responses to AZD1222 COVID-19 vaccine. Study conclusions and caveats: Nearly half of the spike-specific TCRs reportedly recognize variant regions that carry no mutations. Researchers took repertoire samples only after the peak T cell response had come. Possibly, clonal diversity was underestimated; donors were largely white British and included more females. Among AZD1222 vaccinees, only 5 to 7 were seropositive at baseline.

Produced via immunoSEQ multiplex PCR; TCRdb's table is partial and in-frame only. This sample has approximately 31,000 clones, with approximately 88% found just once. The germline CDR1 and CDR2 sequences are SGHRS and YFSETQ. This CDR3 comprises 15 residues. V lost 3 bases and J 1 base, leaving 13 bases between the germline ends. The TCR was taken from an adult who received the AZD1222 COVID-19 vaccine. The V gene is TRBV5-1, the J gene TRBJ1-1; no clear D gene. This specimen consisted of peripheral blood, obtained 28 days after the second AZD1222 dose. The DNA of the CDR3 is TGCGCCAGCAGCTCCGGTTGGGCGGCGAACACTGAAGCTTTCTTT. Residues: CASSSGWAANTEAFF.